This TCR beta chain is from a study of cytomegalovirus exposure and HLA in healthy donors. The germline CDR1 and CDR2 sequences are SGHDN and FVKESK. V dropped 2 bases and J dropped 4 bases, with 9 bases sitting between them. The CDR3 has 14 amino acids. Using immunoSEQ multiplex PCR, the repertoire was profiled, and TCRdb retains in-frame clones only, with some absent. Of 160,000 or so clones in the sample, roughly 91% were seen once. Sequenced input: PBMCs. The chain carries TRBV14 and TRBJ2-1, with a tentative D call TRBD1 (5 bases). The receptor comes from a man younger than 35 in good health and CMV-seronegative. CDR3 sequence: CASSQQGWYNEQFF. CDR3 nucleotides: TGTGCCAGCAGCCAACAGGGTTGGTACAATGAGCAGTTCTTC.